Each of the 11 T cell receptor beta chains below was sequenced from the same sample in a study of T cells expressing NK-cell markers (dated by TCRdb to 2020 to 2022). Library creation used 5' RACE. The sequencer listed for this sample is Illumina HiSeq 2000. Through TCRdb reprocessing, the reads give one entry per CDR3 protein sequence; DNA is omitted. The sample table records fewer than 400,000 distinct CDR3 sequences. Roughly 5.2% of the sample belongs to the ten largest clones. The specimen was blood T cells: a sorted CD56 or NKG2C T cell subset, CD4+ or CD8+ T cells, or bulk PBMC T cells (not recorded which). The receptor source for this set is a man aged 18 to 69 in good health.

The chain combines TRBV2 with TRBJ2-7; with no DNA, the TCRdb D assignment of TRBD1 cannot be verified. Per germline, CDR1 SNHLY and CDR2 FYNNEI. This CDR3 has 16 amino acids. The CDR3 protein is CASSEKRGRATYEQYF.

CDR3 sequence: CASSEIGGLAGSQTQYF. The J gene is TRBJ2-5, the V gene TRBV6-1; the D call of TRBD2 rests on TCRdb alone, since no DNA is present to check it. The CDR3 spans 17 residues. In germline, CDR1 is MNHNS, CDR2 SASEGT.

The rearrangement links TRBV12-3 or TRBV12-4 to TRBJ2-5; TCRdb's assignment of TRBD1 cannot be checked, as there is no DNA. CDR3 length: 15 residues. The CDR3 sequence: CASSLAGGSQETQYF.

This chain uses TRBV6-5 with TRBJ2-1; TCRdb lists TRBD1, though no DNA is available to test this call. CDR3 length equals 14 residues. Germline lookup yields CDR1 MNHEY and CDR2 SVGAGI. CDR3 sequence reads: CASSSGTGGSEQFF.

The chain has TRBV2 and TRBJ1-5; TCRdb lists TRBD1, though no DNA is available to test this call. Germline loops: CDR1 SNHLY, CDR2 FYNNEI. This CDR3 comprises 15 residues. CDR3 in amino acids: CASNRQGHSNQPQHF.

This chain uses TRBV28 with TRBJ2-2. CDR3 size: 13 residues. CDR1 is MDHEN, CDR2 SYDVKM, per germline. The CDR3: CASREPNTGELFF.

The rearrangement uses TRBV6-1 and TRBJ2-1; TCRdb names TRBD1, which stays unverified in the absence of DNA. Germline lookup yields CDR1 MNHNS and CDR2 SASEGT. The CDR3 consists of 14 residues. The CDR3 spells CASRGGPSYNEQFF.

The CDR3 loop reads CSVGAGGGGYTF. The chain has TRBV29-1 and TRBJ1-2; there is no DNA to check the TCRdb D call of TRBD1. CDR1 is SQVTM, CDR2 ANQGSEA, per germline. The CDR3 has 12 residues.

The chain is built from TRBV18 and TRBJ2-1; the TCRdb call, TRBD2, lacks DNA for checking. Germline CDR1 is KGHSH and CDR2 is LQKENI. The CDR3 consists of 15 residues. CDR3 region: CASSLKRRSQDEQFF.

CDR3 protein: CAWIPGQDVGEQYF. J is TRBJ2-7 and V is TRBV30; checking the TCRdb D call of TRBD1 is not possible without DNA. Germline assignment: CDR1 GTSNPN and CDR2 SVGIG (reference sequence). CDR3 length: 14 amino acids. The full variable domain, in which reference TRBV30 and TRBJ2-7 provide the parts outside the CDR3, is SQTIHQWPATLVQPVGSPLSLECTVEGTSNPNLYWYRQAAGRGLQLLFYSVGIGQISSEVPQNLSASRPQDRQFILSSKKLLLSDSGFYLCAWIPGQDVGEQYFGPGTRLTVT.

The chain carries TRBV6-5 and TRBJ2-1; absent DNA, TCRdb's TRBD2 call cannot be checked. CDR3 length equals 17 residues. CDR1 is MNHEY, CDR2 SVGAGI, per germline. CDR3 protein: CASSYYSGGWSYNEQFF.